Below are 26 T cell receptor beta chains sequenced from a single sample in a study of cytomegalovirus exposure and HLA in healthy donors. PCR primers comprised 60 Vbeta and 13 Jbeta primers. Assay: immunoSEQ multiplex PCR; the TCRdb copy retains only in-frame clones and omits some. The table records about 180,000 clones, about 78% of them present only once. Sequencing used PBMCs. All receptors come from a man aged 40-49 years in good health and CMV-seronegative.

This chain connects TRBV2 to TRBJ2-7; D possibly corresponds to TRBD2 (5 bases). Germline-derived CDR1 and CDR2 are SNHLY and FYNNEI. Between the trimmed V and J ends, which lost 8 bases and 0 bases, there was a span of 17 bases. This CDR3 has 15 residues. The CDR3 nucleotides read TGTGCCAGCCGAAGCGGAGAACTCAGCTCCTACGAGCAGTACTTC. This encodes CASRSGELSSYEQYF.

This clone was detected a few times. The rearrangement links TRBV6-6 to TRBJ2-7, with 7 nucleotides matching TRBD2. The CDR3 is 15 residues long. Trimming at V came to 4 bases and at J to 4 bases, leaving 10 bases not matched to a gene. Germline assignment: CDR1 MNHNY and CDR2 SVGAGI (reference sequence). The CDR3 DNA sequence: TGTGCCAGCAGTTCCTCTAGCGGTTCCCGGTACGAGCAGTACTTC. Encoded protein: CASSSSSGSRYEQYF.

The chain employs TRBV14 and TRBJ2-7; 7 bases match TRBD1. Germline V gives CDR1 SGHDN, CDR2 FVKESK. V trimming: 4 bases; J trimming: 2 bases; junction bases outside the gene matches: 2. CDR3 length equals 13 residues. The CDR3 region has the DNA TGTGCCAGCAGCCGGGACAGACCCTACGAGCAGTACTTC. Translated, it gives CASSRDRPYEQYF.

J is TRBJ2-1 and V is TRBV5-8; 10 nucleotides match TRBD1. Germline CDR1 and CDR2: SGHTS and YDEGEE. V was clipped by 4 bases and J by 4 bases; unmatched bases: 2. The CDR3 has 14 amino acids. DNA for the CDR3: TGTGCCAGCAGCCGGGGACAGGGGTACAATGAGCAGTTCTTC. Its protein is CASSRGQGYNEQFF.

This chain joins TRBV9 and TRBJ1-4; D remains ambiguous. CDR1 and CDR2 (germline): SGDLS, YYNGEE. This CDR3 has 15 amino acids. Trimming stripped 1 base from V and 2 bases from J, with 9 bases between. The CDR3 reads CASSVTPGTNEKLFF. Written as DNA, the CDR3 is TGTGCCAGCAGCGTAACCCCCGGTACTAATGAAAAACTGTTTTTT. Based on the CDR3 plus reference TRBV9 and TRBJ1-4, the full variable domain is DSGVTQTPKHLITATGQRVTLRCSPRSGDLSVYWYQQSLDQGLQFLIQYYNGEERAKGNILERFSAQQFPDLHSELNLSSLELGDSALYFCASSVTPGTNEKLFFGSGTQLSVL.

This chain links TRBV5-1 with TRBJ2-7, with 7 positions matching TRBD1. V was pared by 3 bases and J by 1 base, with 4 bases of the junction left unmatched. There are 14 residues in the CDR3. Germline V gene data show CDR1 as SGHRS and CDR2 as YFSETQ. The CDR3 DNA sequence: TGCGCCAGCAGCTACCGGGACAGATCCTACGAGCAGTACTTC. It yields the protein CASSYRDRSYEQYF.

The chain links TRBV5-6 to TRBJ1-2, with D unresolved. Germline V CDR1 and CDR2: SGHDT, YYEEEE. This CDR3 contains 15 residues. Trimming cost V 2 bases and J 4 bases, with 15 bases left between them. The CDR3 coding sequence is TGTGCCAGCAGCTTACGAAGACTACAATCCTATGGCTACACCTTC. It is translated as CASSLRRLQSYGYTF.

J is TRBJ2-1 and V is TRBV7-8, with TRBD2 identical over 9 bases. Trimming cost V 4 bases and J 4 bases; bases outside gene matches: 11. The germline V gene has CDR1 SGHVS and CDR2 FQNEAQ. The CDR3 totals 17 residues. The CDR3: CASSSGAGGIPYNEQFF. CDR3 sequence (DNA): TGTGCCAGCAGCTCAGGGGCGGGAGGGATCCCTTACAATGAGCAGTTCTTC.

The rearrangement joins TRBV2 to TRBJ2-1; TRBD1 might be the D (6 bases). Trimming removed 6 bases from V and 0 bases from J, with 9 bases in between. This CDR3 comprises 14 residues. CDR1 and CDR2 (germline): SNHLY, FYNNEI. CDR3 sequence: CASRRGSSYNEQFF. CDR3 nucleotide sequence: TGTGCCAGCAGGAGGGGGAGCTCCTACAATGAGCAGTTCTTC.

In DNA, the CDR3 is TGTGCCAGCAGTCGCCGGAGCAATGAGCAGTTCTTC. Translating gives CASSRRSNEQFF. The chain carries TRBV6-1 and TRBJ2-1, with D unresolved. Germline CDR1 is MNHNS and CDR2 is SASEGT. The CDR3 has 12 amino acids. Trimming pared 5 bases from V and 6 bases from J, leaving 8 bases between.

The chain recombines TRBV11-2 with TRBJ1-2, with D possibly being TRBD1 (6 bases). In germline, CDR1 is SGHAT, CDR2 FQNNGV. The V end was cut by 2 bases, the J end by 8 bases, with 15 bases between. CDR3 length: 14 residues. DNA for the CDR3: TGTGCCAGCAGCTTATTTCGGGGGGCGGAAGGCTACACCTTC. This translates into CASSLFRGAEGYTF.

The rearrangement uses TRBV27 and TRBJ2-3, with D unresolved. The germline CDR1 and CDR2 sequences are MNHEY and SMNVEV (reference sequence). The CDR3 runs 12 residues. Trimming left V 4 bases short and J 2 bases short, with 4 bases between. This CDR3 is CASSSYTDTQYF. CDR3 DNA: TGTGCCAGCAGTTCCTACACAGATACGCAGTATTTT.

This clone was counted a single time. V gene TRBV6-1 combines with J gene TRBJ1-5; possible D gene TRBD1, 5 bases. Between the trimmed V and J ends, which lost 8 bases and 3 bases, there was a span of 17 bases. The CDR3 runs to 15 residues. CDR1 MNHNS and CDR2 SASEGT come from the germline V gene. The CDR3 bases are TGTGCCAGCTTCCCGACGGCAGGGATCAATCAGCCCCAGCATTTT. This codes for CASFPTAGINQPQHF.

This rearrangement joins TRBV29-1 to TRBJ2-1, with D possibly TRBD2 on 6 matching bases. Germline V CDR1 and CDR2: SQVTM, ANQGSEA. The CDR3 is 15 residues long. Trimming left V 0 bases short and J 7 bases short, with 16 bases between. CDR3 sequence (DNA): TGCAGCGTTGAAGAACGGGGGATCTCGGAGAATGAGCAGTTCTTC. This codes for CSVEERGISENEQFF.

The rearrangement links TRBV6-5 to TRBJ1-3, with D possibly matching TRBD1 (6 bases). This CDR3 has 14 residues. V dropped 6 bases and J dropped 1 base, with 10 bases sitting between them. The germline gives CDR1 MNHEY, CDR2 SVGAGI. In nucleotides, the CDR3 is TGTGCCAGCAGACCCCAGGGGTCTGGAAACACCATATATTTT. Residues: CASRPQGSGNTIYF.

The genes are TRBV6-1 and TRBJ1-5, with D possibly being TRBD1 (5 bases). V was trimmed by 0 bases and J by 1 base, leaving 13 bases between them. Germline assignment: CDR1 MNHNS and CDR2 SASEGT. The CDR3 has 17 amino acids. The CDR3 reads CASSEAWGGSSNQPQHF. The DNA of the CDR3 is TGTGCCAGCAGTGAAGCGTGGGGGGGGTCGAGCAATCAGCCCCAGCATTTT.

The CDR3, as DNA: TGTGCCAGCAGCCATAGCGGGACCGGGGAGCTGTTTTTT. Its protein is CASSHSGTGELFF. V gene TRBV7-7 combines with J gene TRBJ2-2; TRBD2 matches at 7 bases. The V segment lost 5 bases and the J segment 5 bases; nucleotides outside the gene matches: 2. The germline V gene encodes CDR1 SSHAT and CDR2 FNYEAQ (reference sequence). This CDR3 is built from 13 residues.

This clone was recorded once. This rearrangement joins TRBV4-1 to TRBJ2-5, with 10 nucleotides matching TRBD2. Judging by the DNA end, TRBJ2-7 fits better; the J call may be wrong. Germline CDR1 and CDR2: MGHRA and YSYEKL. The CDR3 length is 16 residues. The chain's CDR3 is CASSQALAGSSYEQYF. CDR3 bases: TGCGCCAGCAGCCAAGCACTAGCGGGGAGCTCCTACGAGCAGTACTTC.

There are a few counts of this clone. The rearrangement joins TRBV7-2 to TRBJ2-1, with D possibly matching TRBD2 (5 bases). V lost 1 base and J 4 bases, leaving 11 bases between the germline ends. CDR3 length: 15 amino acids. Germline CDR1 and CDR2: SGHTA and FQGNSA. The CDR3: CASSLGGRTYNEQFF. Written as DNA, the CDR3 is TGTGCCAGCAGCTTAGGAGGTCGGACTTACAATGAGCAGTTCTTC.

The gene calls are TRBV5-1 and TRBJ2-5; weak D call: TRBD2 (7 bases). V was trimmed by 0 bases and J by 7 bases, leaving 16 bases between them. The CDR3 is made up of 15 amino acids. Germline CDR1 is SGHRS and CDR2 is YFSETQ. CDR3 amino acids: CASSLDGTPSGTQYF. CDR3 nucleotides: TGCGCCAGCAGCTTGGATGGGACACCTAGCGGGACCCAGTACTTC.

The CDR3 here is CAISESMGHSYEQYF. Here the CDR3 DNA reads TGTGCCATCAGTGAGTCGATGGGCCATAGCTACGAGCAGTACTTC. The chain is built from TRBV10-3 and TRBJ2-7, with D unclear. Germline V gene lookup returns CDR1 ENHRY and CDR2 SYGVKD. The V end lost 0 bases, the J end lost 3 bases, and 12 bases lay between the germline ends. This CDR3 is 15 amino acids long.

The rearrangement links TRBV19 to TRBJ2-1; 11 bases line up with TRBD1. CDR3 size: 16 residues. The germline V gene has CDR1 LNHDA and CDR2 SQIVND (reference sequence). V lost 7 bases, J lost 3 bases, and 8 bases stayed unmatched. DNA of the CDR3: TGTGCCAGTACCCGGACAGGGGGCGAGGTCTACAATGAGCAGTTCTTC. This translates into CASTRTGGEVYNEQFF.

Here the CDR3 DNA reads TGTGCCAGCAGCTGGGGGGACCTGGCTAATGAAAAACTGTTTTTT. It specifies CASSWGDLANEKLFF. The gene calls are TRBV5-6 and TRBJ1-4, with a tentative D call TRBD1 (5 bases). From germline, CDR1 is SGHDT and CDR2 YYEEEE. Trimming pared 3 bases from V and 3 bases from J, leaving 12 bases between. This CDR3 has 15 amino acids. Supplemented by reference TRBV5-6 and TRBJ1-4, the full variable domain reads DAGVTQSPTHLIKTRGQQVTLRCSPKSGHDTVSWYQQALGQGPQFIFQYYEEEERQRGNFPDRFSGHQFPNYSSELNVNALLLGDSALYLCASSWGDLANEKLFFGSGTQLSVL.

The CDR3 loop reads CASSVAATGLYGYTF. The CDR3 coding sequence is TGTGCCAGCAGCGTAGCTGCGACAGGGCTCTATGGCTACACCTTC. The chain combines TRBV9 with TRBJ1-2, with TRBD1 matching over 7 bases. Germline V gives CDR1 SGDLS, CDR2 YYNGEE. The CDR3 contains 15 residues. V gave up 0 bases and J gave up 4 bases; unmatched junction bases: 6.

This clone appeared once. The CDR3 DNA is TGTGCCAGCAGCTTCCGGGACAGGGGCACCGGGGAGCTGTTTTTT. Translated: CASSFRDRGTGELFF. The rearrangement joins TRBV5-6 to TRBJ2-2; 10 nucleotides align to TRBD1. This CDR3 spans 15 amino acids. With 2 bases clipped from V and 4 bases from J, the junction kept 2 bases outside the gene matches. Germline CDR1 SGHDT, CDR2 YYEEEE.

CDR3 loop: CASSLGPQGNQPQHF. The CDR3 nucleotides are TGTGCCAGCAGCTTAGGACCACAGGGAAATCAGCCCCAGCATTTT. V is TRBV7-8 and J is TRBJ1-5, with a tentative D call TRBD1 (6 bases). Germline V gene sequence: CDR1 SGHVS, CDR2 FQNEAQ. The CDR3 loop spans 15 amino acids. The V and J ends lost 1 base and 4 bases respectively, with 11 bases between them.